This T cell receptor (beta chain) was observed in a study of blood T cell repertoires in COVID-19 (dated by TCRdb to 2020 to 2022). For the study in its entirety: Samples covering the acute and convalescent phases of COVID-19 were provided by collaborators in the United States, Italy and Spain. The material from the prospective study consisted of cDNA or gDNA derived from T cells, B-cell-depleted T cells, or PBMCs. The dataset comprised deeply sampled blood TCRbeta repertoires from subjects exposed to, actively infected with, or recovered from COVID-19. The repertoires were released in a freely available public database meant as a resource for research on the immune response to SARS-CoV-2. The samples were drawn from two sources: the first 160 participants of the ongoing ImmuneRACE study, and 1,200 or so subjects contributed by 6 global collaborators. Sample metadata almost always included a de-identified subject ID, COVID-19 status, age in years and sex. HLA class I and class II types, where available, came from metadata supplied by the sample provider rather than from assay-based typing.

Comment on this clone: The antigen it recognizes is unknown. The sample holds no much larger clone one base away, and base qualities are not on file.

Reading the germline V gene gives CDR1 SNHLY and CDR2 FYNNEI. V is shortened by 6 bases, J by 4 bases, and the region joining them spans 15 bases. From the cysteine through the phenylalanine, the CDR3 covers 15 amino acids. CDR3 DNA only is kept here, 45 bases in frame from base 1. TCRbeta CDR3 regions were amplified from genomic DNA using the immunoSEQ Assay, a bias-controlled multiplex PCR. The original pipeline was this. The number of nucleated cells in each sample was estimated from the amplification of reference gene primers within the assay. To quantify the absolute abundance of each unique TCRbeta CDR3 rearrangement, sequence reads were collapsed and filtered. For each sample, productive Simpson clonality was calculated by taking the square root of Simpson's diversity index across productive rearrangements. The table was pulled from immuneACCESS by TCRdb, which kept in-frame rearrangements only. Such tables lose some clones; where checked, under half of the loss comes from unresolved V genes, and the rest has no known cause. V, J and clone size are those of that table, while D and trimming were read from the DNA. This sample has 130,000 to 150,000 clones in its table, and roughly 90% of those were observed once. Together, the top ten hold roughly 2.1% of the sample.

Beyond this particular receptor, the publication reports: How much clinical and demographic metadata was included differed by source and by participant, and the metadata was provided uncurated.

Whole blood was collected in K2EDTA tubes by collaborating institutions according to the institutions' own protocols. For TCRbeta analysis, collaborator samples were shipped as frozen whole blood, as isolated PBMCs, or as DNA extracted from either sample type. The chain links TRBV2 with TRBJ2-2, with TRBD2 as a weak D call on 5 bases. What was sequenced was peripheral blood. The TCR comes from a human donor in a cohort sampled during active COVID-19. CDR3 reads: CASRPTRSSTGELFF. The sequenced DNA is TGTGCCAGCAGACCTACTAGAAGTAGCACCGGGGAGCTGTTTTTT.